These T cell receptor beta chains were read from a single sample in a study of beta chain features in type 1 diabetes. Data came from immunoSEQ multiplex PCR; TCRdb stores just in-frame clones and leaves some out. The table includes 390,000 or so clones, 11% to 15% detected once. What was sequenced was naive CD4+ T cells from blood. Receptors were obtained from a man younger than 45 in good health. The CDR3 runs from the conserved cysteine through the conserved F or W. Fields, in order: clone size, V gene, D gene, J gene, CDR3 length, CDR3 DNA, CDR3 protein. D genes are given only for firm matches. A clone size is listed for some rows: how often the clone was seen (once, few, many), or a class if it is expanded.

-	TRBV30	-	TRBJ1-5	13	TGTGCCTGGAGTGTTAAGAGCAATCAGCCCCAGCATTTT	CAWSVKSNQPQHF
few	TRBV9	-	TRBJ2-3	12	TGTGCCAGCAGCGTAGGTATAGATACGCAGTATTTT	CASSVGIDTQYF
few	TRBV25-1	TRBD1	TRBJ1-2	14	TGTGCCAGCATGGCTTACAGGGGGCAGGATGGCTACACCTTC	CASMAYRGQDGYTF
-	TRBV6-1	TRBD1	TRBJ2-2	15	TGTGCCAGCAGCCCGGGACAGGGTGTGTCCGGGGAGCTGTTTTTT	CASSPGQGVSGELFF
-	TRBV18	-	TRBJ2-2	12	TGTGCCAGCTCCTTGAACACCGGGGAGCTGTTTTTT	CASSLNTGELFF
few	TRBV6-1	-	TRBJ2-3	14	TGTGCCAGCAGTAAAAGGGCTAGCACAGATACGCAGTATTTT	CASSKRASTDTQYF
-	TRBV4-3	TRBD1	TRBJ2-1	16	TGCGCCAGCAGCCCTCGCGGGACAGGGGCCCTCAATGAGCAGTTCTTC	CASSPRGTGALNEQFF
few	TRBV29-1	TRBD2	TRBJ2-4	16	TGCAGCGTAAAAAGGACTAGCGGGACGTACGCAGACATTCAGTACTTC	CSVKRTSGTYADIQYF
-	TRBV6-1	-	TRBJ2-3	13	TGTGCCACCAAAACCGTTGATCCAGATACGCAGTATTTT	CATKTVDPDTQYF
-	TRBV14	-	TRBJ1-1	12	TGTGCCAGCAGGCGCGACAGCACTGAAGCTTTCTTT	CASRRDSTEAFF
few	TRBV25-1	-	TRBJ1-2	16	TGTGCCAGCAGAGGAGTGTTCGGCCCAACTAACTATGGCTACACCTTC	CASRGVFGPTNYGYTF
few	TRBV2	TRBD2	TRBJ2-3	16	TGTGCCAGCACTCTGGGACGGACTAGCGTCACAGATACGCAGTATTTT	CASTLGRTSVTDTQYF
-	TRBV4-3	-	TRBJ2-2	16	TGCGCCAGCAGCCAAGCGTTTGGTAGAAACACCGGGGAGCTGTTTTTT	CASSQAFGRNTGELFF
few	TRBV4-1	-	TRBJ2-2	14	TGCGCCAGCAGCCAAGGGGAAAACACCGGGGAGCTGTTTTTT	CASSQGENTGELFF
-	TRBV30	-	TRBJ1-5	15	TGTGCCTGGAGTGTGAGCGGGAATAGCAATCAGCCCCAGCATTTT	CAWSVSGNSNQPQHF
-	TRBV2	-	TRBJ2-2	16	TGTGCCAGCAGTGAACAGGGAGGCCCGAACACCGGGGAGCTGTTTTTT	CASSEQGGPNTGELFF
few	TRBV2	TRBD1	TRBJ2-5	14	TGTGCCAGCAGCGGACAGGGCATCCAAGAGACCCAGTACTTC	CASSGQGIQETQYF
few	TRBV11-2	-	TRBJ2-6	13	TGTGCCAGCAGCTATAGCGGTCCCAGGGTCCTGACTTTC	CASSYSGPRVLTF
-	TRBV7-2	TRBD2	TRBJ2-5	15	TGTGCCAGCACCCCGATGGGAGCGGGAGGAGAGACCCAGTACTTC	CASTPMGAGGETQYF
-	TRBV4-3	-	TRBJ2-3	18	TGCGCCAGCAGCCAAGGTCTCCCAGTGGGGGGTAGCACAGATACGCAGTATTTT	CASSQGLPVGGSTDTQYF
-	TRBV6-5	TRBD2	TRBJ2-1	15	TGTGCCAGCAGTTACGGCGGGAGCTCCTACAATGAGCAGTTCTTC	CASSYGGSSYNEQFF
-	TRBV25-1	-	TRBJ2-7	14	TGTGCCAGCAGTGAATACGGGCCCCCCTACGAGCAGTACTTC	CASSEYGPPYEQYF